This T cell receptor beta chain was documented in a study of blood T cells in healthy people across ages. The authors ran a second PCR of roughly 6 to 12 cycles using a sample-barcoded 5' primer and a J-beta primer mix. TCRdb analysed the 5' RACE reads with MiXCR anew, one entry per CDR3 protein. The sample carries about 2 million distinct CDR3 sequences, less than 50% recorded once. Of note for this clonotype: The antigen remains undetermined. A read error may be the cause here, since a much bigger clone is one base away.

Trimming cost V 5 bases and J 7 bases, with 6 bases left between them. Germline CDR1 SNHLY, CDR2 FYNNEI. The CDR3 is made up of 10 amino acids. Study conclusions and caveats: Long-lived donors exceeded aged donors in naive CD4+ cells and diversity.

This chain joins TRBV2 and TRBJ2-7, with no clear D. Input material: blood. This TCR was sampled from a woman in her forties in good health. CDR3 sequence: CASSTFEQYF. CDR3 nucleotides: TGTGCCAGCAGTACATTTGAGCAGTACTTC.